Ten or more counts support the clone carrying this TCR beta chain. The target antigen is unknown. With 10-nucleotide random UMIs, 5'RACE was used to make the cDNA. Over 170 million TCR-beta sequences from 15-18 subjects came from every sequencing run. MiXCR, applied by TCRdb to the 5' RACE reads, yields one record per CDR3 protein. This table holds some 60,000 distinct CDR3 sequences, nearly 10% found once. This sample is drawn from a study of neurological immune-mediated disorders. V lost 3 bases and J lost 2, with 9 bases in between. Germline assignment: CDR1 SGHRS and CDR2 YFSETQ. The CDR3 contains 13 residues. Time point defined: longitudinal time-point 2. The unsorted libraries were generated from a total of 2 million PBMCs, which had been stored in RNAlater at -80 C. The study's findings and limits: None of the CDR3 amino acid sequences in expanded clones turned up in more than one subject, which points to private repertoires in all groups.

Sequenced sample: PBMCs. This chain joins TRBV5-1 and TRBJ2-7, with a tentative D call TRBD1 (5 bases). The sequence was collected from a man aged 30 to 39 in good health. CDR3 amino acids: CASSSGHTYEQYF. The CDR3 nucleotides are TGCGCCAGCAGCTCCGGACATACCTACGAGCAGTACTTC.